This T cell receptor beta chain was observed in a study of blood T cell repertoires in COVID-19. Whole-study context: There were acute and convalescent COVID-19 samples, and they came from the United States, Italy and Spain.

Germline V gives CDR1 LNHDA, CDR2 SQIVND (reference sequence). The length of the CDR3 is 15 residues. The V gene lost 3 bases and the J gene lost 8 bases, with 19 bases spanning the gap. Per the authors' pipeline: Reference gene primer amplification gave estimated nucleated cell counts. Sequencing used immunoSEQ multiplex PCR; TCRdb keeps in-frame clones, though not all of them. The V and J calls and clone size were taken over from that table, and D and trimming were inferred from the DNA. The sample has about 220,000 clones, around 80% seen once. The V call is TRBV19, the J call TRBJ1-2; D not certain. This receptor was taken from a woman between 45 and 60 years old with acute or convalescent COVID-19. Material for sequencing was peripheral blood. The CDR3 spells CASSMSPGGGRGYTF. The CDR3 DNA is TGTGCCAGTAGTATGTCCCCCGGTGGAGGGAGGGGCTACACCTTC.